Each of the 18 T cell receptor beta chains below was sequenced from the same sample in a study of T-cell memory formation after mild COVID-19. TCRdb itself ran the 5' RACE reads through MiXCR, one entry per CDR3 protein. The sample yields 450,000 to 650,000 distinct CDR3 sequences, around 17% seen once. Sequencing was carried out using PBMCs or a T cell subset sorted from them (not recorded which). Source of these receptors: an adult woman who had mild COVID-19 (a few samples of this study predate the infection). Cell type and time point are not known.

V is TRBV7-3 and J is TRBJ2-3; D is perhaps TRBD2 (6 bases). This CDR3 has 15 amino acids. Germline V CDR1 and CDR2: SGHTA, FQGTGA. Trimming removed 2 bases at V and 3 bases at J, with 12 bases between. The CDR3, as DNA: TGTGCCAGCAGCTTAGTTTTGGAGGGGACAGATACGCAGTATTTT. Amino acid sequence: CASSLVLEGTDTQYF.

The chain uses TRBV20-1 and TRBJ2-1, with 10 bases identical to TRBD2. Unmatched junction bases numbered 6, after V lost 2 bases and J lost 2 bases. CDR3 size: 16 residues. Germline V lookup: CDR1 DFQATT, CDR2 SNEGSKA (reference sequence). The DNA of the CDR3 is TGCAGTGCTAGACTAGCGGGAGACCCAGCCTACAATGAGCAGTTCTTC. Its protein is CSARLAGDPAYNEQFF.

Only a few counts were recorded for this clonotype. The chain links TRBV2 to TRBJ1-1, with 8 positions matching TRBD1. The germline V gene has CDR1 SNHLY and CDR2 FYNNEI. The trim removed 6 bases at V and 10 bases at J, leaving 7 bases unmatched. The CDR3 contains 12 residues. DNA of the CDR3: TGTGCCAGCAGCCCGGGACAGGACGGAGCTTTCTTT. Translated, it gives CASSPGQDGAFF.

This clonotype was counted a few times. The CDR3 DNA reads as TGTGCCACCAGACCCTTCCTCGACAGGGCTCGGAATGAGCAGTTCTTC. Protein sequence: CATRPFLDRARNEQFF. The rearrangement links TRBV24-1 to TRBJ2-1; 7 bases line up with TRBD1. The CDR3 totals 16 residues. Germline trimming cut 7 bases from V and 7 bases from J; bases unmatched to any gene: 15. CDR1 and CDR2 (germline): KGHDR, SFDVKD.

The chain combines TRBV5-4 with TRBJ2-5; no firm D call. Germline-derived CDR1 and CDR2 are SGHNT and YYREEE (reference sequence). The CDR3 is 12 amino acids. V lost 4 bases to trimming and J lost 5 bases, with 9 bases between them. In DNA form, the CDR3 reads TGTGCCAGCAGCGCTCTTGAGGAGACCCAGTACTTC. It translates to CASSALEETQYF.

The chain has TRBV9 and TRBJ2-2; D possibly corresponds to TRBD1 (5 bases). Trimming pared 4 bases from V and 8 bases from J, leaving 9 bases between. The CDR3 sequence is 12 residues long. Germline V CDR1 and CDR2: SGDLS, YYNGEE. CDR3 region: CASSIQGGELFF. The CDR3 nucleotides read TGTGCCAGCAGCATCCAGGGTGGGGAGCTGTTTTTT.

The table lists this clonotype with a few counts. The V and J genes are TRBV4-2 and TRBJ1-2; tentatively, D is TRBD1 (6 bases). CDR3 length: 15 residues. V was cut by 5 bases and J by 4 bases, with 17 bases left in between. Germline CDR1 and CDR2: LGHNA and YNFKEQ. For the CDR3, the DNA is TGTGCCAGCAGCATTTCCCTAACAGGGATCTATGGCTACACCTTC. As protein: CASSISLTGIYGYTF.

This clonotype came up a few times. The genes are TRBV6-5 and TRBJ2-1, with a tentative D call TRBD2 (6 bases). Germline CDR1 and CDR2: MNHEY and SVGAGI. V lost 0 bases and J 9 bases, leaving 12 bases between the germline ends. The CDR3 is made up of 14 amino acids. CDR3 in DNA: TGTGCCAGCAGTTACTCGATGCGGGGCGGTGAGCAGTTCTTC. This translates into CASSYSMRGGEQFF.

The V and J genes are TRBV3-1 and TRBJ1-6, with TRBD1 as a possible D gene (6 bases). Germline V CDR1 and CDR2: LGHDT, YNNKEL (reference sequence). V lost 0 bases to trimming and J lost 0 bases, with 6 bases between them. This CDR3 contains 16 residues. DNA for the CDR3: TGTGCCAGCAGCCAAGACAGGGGCTCCTATAATTCACCCCTCCACTTT. This gives the protein CASSQDRGSYNSPLHF.

V and J are TRBV7-2 and TRBJ2-1, with D tentatively TRBD1 (7 bases). The V gene's germline CDR1 is SGHTA and CDR2 FQGNSA. The CDR3 has 15 residues. Trimming left V 2 bases short and J 4 bases short, with 12 bases between. CDR3 DNA: TGTGCCAGCAGCTTAAGACAGGGACTTTACAATGAGCAGTTCTTC. Its translation: CASSLRQGLYNEQFF.

This clonotype was found a few times. The CDR3 DNA reads as TGTGCCAGCAGTAGGACTAGCGGGAGGCCGATTACAGATACGCAGTATTTT. It is translated as CASSRTSGRPITDTQYF. V is TRBV13 and J is TRBJ2-3; 14 nucleotides agree with TRBD2. Per the germline V gene, CDR1 is PRHDT and CDR2 is FYEKMQ (reference sequence). The CDR3 covers 17 residues. J gave up 3 bases and V 6 bases, and 8 bases lay outside the gene matches.

The V and J genes are TRBV7-9 and TRBJ1-1, with D possibly being TRBD1 (5 bases). V lost 6 bases and J lost 3, with 23 bases in between. The CDR3 sequence is 17 residues long. Germline lookup yields CDR1 SEHNR and CDR2 FQNEAQ (reference sequence). CDR3 residues: CASRKSARGGVDTEAFF. The CDR3 nucleotides read TGTGCCAGCAGAAAAAGTGCGAGGGGAGGCGTGGACACTGAAGCTTTCTTT.

Here the CDR3 reads CASSGTGTEKLFF. The CDR3 coding sequence is TGTGCCAGCTCCGGGACAGGGACTGAAAAACTGTTTTTT. The rearrangement joins TRBV9 to TRBJ1-4, with 9 bases fitting TRBD1. Germline V gene data show CDR1 as SGDLS and CDR2 as YYNGEE. This CDR3 spans 13 amino acids. The ends lost 7 bases at V and 7 bases at J; junction bases unmatched: 5.

This chain connects TRBV7-2 to TRBJ2-2; D may be TRBD1 or TRBD2 (5 bases each). The V gene lost 4 bases and the J gene lost 6 bases, with 15 bases spanning the gap. The length of the CDR3 is 15 residues. The germline gives CDR1 SGHTA, CDR2 FQGNSA. The CDR3 sequence: CASSSPGLGAGELFF. The CDR3 coding sequence is TGTGCCAGCAGCTCTCCGGGGCTCGGGGCCGGGGAGCTGTTTTTT.

The J gene is TRBJ2-3, the V gene TRBV7-9; 7 bases match TRBD1. V shed 3 bases and J 2 bases; nucleotides not matched to a gene: 2. Germline CDR1 reads SEHNR; CDR2 reads FQNEAQ (reference sequence). The CDR3 is 14 residues long. DNA of the CDR3: TGTGCCAGCAGCTTCGGGACAGACACAGATACGCAGTATTTT. It translates to CASSFGTDTDTQYF.

The rearrangement uses TRBV5-6 and TRBJ1-3; D is unresolved. V shed 0 bases and J shed 0 bases, with 10 bases lying between them. CDR3 length: 16 amino acids. Germline loops: CDR1 SGHDT, CDR2 YYEEEE. The CDR3 here is CASSLAPGRSGNTIYF. Written as DNA, the CDR3 is TGTGCCAGCAGCTTGGCCCCGGGTCGCTCTGGAAACACCATATATTTT. Looking up the rest from reference TRBV5-6 and TRBJ1-3 gives the full variable domain: DAGVTQSPTHLIKTRGQQVTLRCSPKSGHDTVSWYQQALGQGPQFIFQYYEEEERQRGNFPDRFSGHQFPNYSSELNVNALLLGDSALYLCASSLAPGRSGNTIYFGEGSWLTVV.

The V gene is TRBV12-3 or TRBV12-4, the J gene TRBJ2-4; 13 positions agree with TRBD2. CDR3 length: 15 residues. The V and J ends lost 6 bases and 6 bases, in that order; junction bases with no gene match: 5. CDR3 amino acids: CASSLRTSGGNIQYF. DNA for the CDR3: TGTGCCAGCAGCCTAAGGACTAGCGGGGGAAACATTCAGTACTTC.

This clonotype was recorded a few times. This chain uses TRBV7-6 with TRBJ2-2; 9 bases match TRBD2. The CDR3 spans 15 residues. The germline CDR1 and CDR2 sequences are SGHVS and FNYEAQ. Trimming cost V 6 bases and J 1 base; bases outside gene matches: 3. The CDR3 DNA reads TGTGCCAGCAGATCGACTAGCGGGAACACCGGGGAGCTGTTTTTT. Translated: CASRSTSGNTGELFF.